This TCR beta chain comes out of a study of T cells in Graves' hyperthyroidism and ophthalmopathy. Looking at the study overall: Peripheral blood was drawn at first diagnosis, prior to all treatment.

Reasons for excluding patients were uncontrolled infection, other autoimmune disease, pregnancy or lactation. Clinical symptoms, serum thyroxine and TRAb, thyroid ultrasound and orbital computed tomography were used for the diagnoses. RNA transcripts provided the source from which TCR beta CDR3 regions were amplified. First-round RT-PCR with HTBI primers amplified the TCR CDR3 region. Each CDR3 protein is one row after TCRdb ran MiXCR on the multiplex PCR reads. The sample includes about 530,000 distinct CDR3 sequences, approximately 17% seen only once; the top ten take roughly 15%. Trimming at V came to 2 bases and at J to 6 bases, leaving 4 bases not matched to a gene. Germline CDR1 is MGHRA and CDR2 is YSYEKL. CDR3 length: 14 residues.

The chain carries TRBV4-1 and TRBJ2-1; 7 bases line up with TRBD1. The sequence came from a woman younger than 35 with Graves' ophthalmopathy. Sequencing input: blood. Here the CDR3 reads CASSQQGQCNEQFF. The CDR3 nucleotides are TGCGCCAGCAGCCAACAGGGACAGTGCAATGAGCAGTTCTTC.